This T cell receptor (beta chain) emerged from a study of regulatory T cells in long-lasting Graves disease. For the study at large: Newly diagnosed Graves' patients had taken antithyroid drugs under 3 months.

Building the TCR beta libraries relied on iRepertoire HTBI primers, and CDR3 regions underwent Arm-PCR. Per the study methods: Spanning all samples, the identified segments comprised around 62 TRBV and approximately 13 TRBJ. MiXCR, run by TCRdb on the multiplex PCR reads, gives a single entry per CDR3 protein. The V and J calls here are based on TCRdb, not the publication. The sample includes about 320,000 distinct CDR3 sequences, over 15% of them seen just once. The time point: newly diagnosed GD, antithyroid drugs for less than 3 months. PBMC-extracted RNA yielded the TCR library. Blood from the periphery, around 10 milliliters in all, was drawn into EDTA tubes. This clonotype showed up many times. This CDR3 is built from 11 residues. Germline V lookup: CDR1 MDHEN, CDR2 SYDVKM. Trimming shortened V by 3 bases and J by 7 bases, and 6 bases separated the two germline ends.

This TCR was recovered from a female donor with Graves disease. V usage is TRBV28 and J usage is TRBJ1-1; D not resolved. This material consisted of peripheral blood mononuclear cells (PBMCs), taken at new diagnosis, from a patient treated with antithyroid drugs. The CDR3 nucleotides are TGTGCCAGCAGTTTTACCTTTGAAGCTTTCTTT. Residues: CASSFTFEAFF.